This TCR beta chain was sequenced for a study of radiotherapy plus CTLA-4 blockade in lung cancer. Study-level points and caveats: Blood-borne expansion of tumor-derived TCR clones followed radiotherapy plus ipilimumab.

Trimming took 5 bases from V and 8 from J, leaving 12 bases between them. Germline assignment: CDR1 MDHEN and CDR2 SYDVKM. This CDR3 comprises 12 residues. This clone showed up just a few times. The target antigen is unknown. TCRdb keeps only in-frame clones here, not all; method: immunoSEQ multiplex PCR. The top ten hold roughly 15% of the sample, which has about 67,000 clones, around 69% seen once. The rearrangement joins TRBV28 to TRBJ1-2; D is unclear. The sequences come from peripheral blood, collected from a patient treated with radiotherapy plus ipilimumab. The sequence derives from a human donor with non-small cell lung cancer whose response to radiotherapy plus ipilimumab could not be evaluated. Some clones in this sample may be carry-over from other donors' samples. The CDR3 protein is CASSAWMRGYTF. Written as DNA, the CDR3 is TGTGCCAGCAGTGCCTGGATGCGGGGCTACACCTTC.